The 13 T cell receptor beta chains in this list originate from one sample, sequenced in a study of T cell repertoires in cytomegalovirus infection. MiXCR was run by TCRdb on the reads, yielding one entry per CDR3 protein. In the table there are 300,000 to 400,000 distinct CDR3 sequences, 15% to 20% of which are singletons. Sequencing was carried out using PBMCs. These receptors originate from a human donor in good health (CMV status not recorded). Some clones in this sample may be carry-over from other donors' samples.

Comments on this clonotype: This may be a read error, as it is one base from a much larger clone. This CDR3 reads CAREQAANLSNEQFF. The CDR3 DNA reads TGTGCCAGAGAACAAGCGGCTAACCTCTCCAATGAGCAGTTCTTC. This sequence joins TRBV19 and TRBJ2-1; D might be TRBD2 (5 bases). This CDR3 comprises 15 residues. The germline gives CDR1 LNHDA, CDR2 SQIVND (reference sequence). V was trimmed by 9 bases and J by 6 bases, leaving 21 bases between them.

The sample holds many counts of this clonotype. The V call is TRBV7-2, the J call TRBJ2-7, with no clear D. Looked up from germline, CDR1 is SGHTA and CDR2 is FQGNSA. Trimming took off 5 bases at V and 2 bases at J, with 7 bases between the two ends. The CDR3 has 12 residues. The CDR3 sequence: CASSPQTYEQYF. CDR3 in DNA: TGTGCCAGCAGCCCCCAAACCTACGAGCAGTACTTC.

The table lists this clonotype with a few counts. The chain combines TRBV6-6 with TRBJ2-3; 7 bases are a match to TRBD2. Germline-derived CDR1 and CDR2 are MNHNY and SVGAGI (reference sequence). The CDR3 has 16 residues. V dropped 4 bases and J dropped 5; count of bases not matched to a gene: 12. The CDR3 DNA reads TGTGCCAGCAGTTGGGGGGGGGACGCGGGCAGAGATACGCAGTATTTT. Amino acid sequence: CASSWGGDAGRDTQYF.

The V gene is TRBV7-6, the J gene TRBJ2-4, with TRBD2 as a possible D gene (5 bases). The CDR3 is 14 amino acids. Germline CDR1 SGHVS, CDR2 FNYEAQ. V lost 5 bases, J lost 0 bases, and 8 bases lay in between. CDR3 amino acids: CASSPAVAKNIQYF. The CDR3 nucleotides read TGTGCCAGCAGCCCAGCGGTAGCCAAAAACATTCAGTACTTC.

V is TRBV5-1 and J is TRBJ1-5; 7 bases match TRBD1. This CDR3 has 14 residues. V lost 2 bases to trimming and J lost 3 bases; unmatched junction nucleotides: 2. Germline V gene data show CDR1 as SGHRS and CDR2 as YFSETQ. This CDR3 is CASSFDRDNQPQHF. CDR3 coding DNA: TGCGCCAGCAGCTTTGACAGGGACAATCAGCCCCAGCATTTT.

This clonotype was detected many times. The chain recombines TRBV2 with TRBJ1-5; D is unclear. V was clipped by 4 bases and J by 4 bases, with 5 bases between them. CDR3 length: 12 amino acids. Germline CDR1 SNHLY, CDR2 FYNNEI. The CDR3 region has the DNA TGTGCCAGCAGTGGAGGGAATCAGCCCCAGCATTTT. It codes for CASSGGNQPQHF.

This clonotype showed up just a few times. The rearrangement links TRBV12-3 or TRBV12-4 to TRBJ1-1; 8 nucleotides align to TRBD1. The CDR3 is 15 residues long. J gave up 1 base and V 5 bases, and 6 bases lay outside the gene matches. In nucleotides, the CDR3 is TGTGCCAGCAGTCCGTGGACAGGGTCGAACACTGAAGCTTTCTTT. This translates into CASSPWTGSNTEAFF.

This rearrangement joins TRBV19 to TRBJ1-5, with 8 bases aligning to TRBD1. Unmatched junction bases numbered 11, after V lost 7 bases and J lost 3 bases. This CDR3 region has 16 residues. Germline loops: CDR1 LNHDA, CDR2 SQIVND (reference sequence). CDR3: CASIDQGAPTNQPQHF. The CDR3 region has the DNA TGTGCCAGTATCGACCAGGGGGCTCCCACCAATCAGCCCCAGCATTTT.

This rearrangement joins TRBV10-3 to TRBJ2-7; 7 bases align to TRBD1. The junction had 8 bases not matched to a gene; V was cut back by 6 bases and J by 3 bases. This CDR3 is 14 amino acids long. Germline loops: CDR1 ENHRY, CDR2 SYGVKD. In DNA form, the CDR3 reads TGTGCCATCAGCTCGGACAGGCAGAGCTACGAGCAGTACGTC. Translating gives CAISSDRQSYEQYV.

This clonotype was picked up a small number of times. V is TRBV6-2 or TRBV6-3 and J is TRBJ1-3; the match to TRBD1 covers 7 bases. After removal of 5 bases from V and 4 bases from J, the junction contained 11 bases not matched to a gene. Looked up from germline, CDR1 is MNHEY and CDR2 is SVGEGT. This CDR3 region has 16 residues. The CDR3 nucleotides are TGTGCCAGCAGTACAAGGGACAGCGCTACGGGAAACACCATATATTTT. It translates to CASSTRDSATGNTIYF.

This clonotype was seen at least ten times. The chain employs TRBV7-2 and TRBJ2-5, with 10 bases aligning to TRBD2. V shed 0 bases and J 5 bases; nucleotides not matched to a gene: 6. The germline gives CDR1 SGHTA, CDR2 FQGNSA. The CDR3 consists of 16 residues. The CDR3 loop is CASSLASGGAFETQYF. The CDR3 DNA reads TGTGCCAGCAGCTTAGCCAGCGGGGGGGCCTTTGAGACCCAGTACTTC.

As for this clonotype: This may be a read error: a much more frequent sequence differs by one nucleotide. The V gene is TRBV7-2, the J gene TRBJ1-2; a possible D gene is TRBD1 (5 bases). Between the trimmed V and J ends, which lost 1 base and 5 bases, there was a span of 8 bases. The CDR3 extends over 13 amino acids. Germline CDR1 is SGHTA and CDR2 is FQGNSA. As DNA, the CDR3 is TGTGCCAGCAGCTTAGGACAGATATATGGCTACACCTTC. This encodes CASSLGQIYGYTF.

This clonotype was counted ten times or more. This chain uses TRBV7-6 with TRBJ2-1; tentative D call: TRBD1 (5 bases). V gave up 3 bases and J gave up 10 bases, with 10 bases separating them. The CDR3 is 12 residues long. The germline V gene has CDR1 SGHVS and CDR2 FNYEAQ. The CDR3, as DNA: TGTGCCAGCAGCTTGGGGCCCGAGGAGCAGTTCTTC. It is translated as CASSLGPEEQFF.